Listed here are 15 T cell receptor beta chains from one sample, sequenced in a study of identical twins. In TCRdb, the 5' RACE reads were re-called with MiXCR into one record per CDR3 protein. The sample records around 1.7 million distinct CDR3 sequences, 25% to 35% being singletons. Input material: cord blood. Receptor source: a newborn girl in good health.

This rearrangement joins TRBV27 to TRBJ2-3; 9 bases are a match to TRBD2. The V gene end was trimmed by 5 bases and the J gene end by 2 bases; junction bases not matched to a gene: 11. Looked up from germline, CDR1 is MNHEY and CDR2 is SMNVEV (reference sequence). The CDR3 spans 17 residues. Here the CDR3 DNA reads TGTGCCAGCAGTCCCTACCAGCTAGCGGGGCCCACAGATACGCAGTATTTT. Encoded protein: CASSPYQLAGPTDTQYF.

The genes are TRBV6-1 and TRBJ2-7; no clear D gene. V lost 7 bases, J lost 4 bases, and 14 bases lay in between. CDR3 length: 13 amino acids. CDR1 is MNHNS and CDR2 is SASEGT in the germline V gene. CDR3 in DNA: TGTGCCAGCAAAAGGGCGCGCGGTTACGAGCAGTACTTC. Its protein product is CASKRARGYEQYF.

This clonotype has a handful of counts. This chain joins TRBV6-5 and TRBJ2-6; 11 bases agree with TRBD1. J was trimmed by 0 bases and V by 2 bases; bases with no gene match: 0. The CDR3 runs 17 residues. Germline assignment: CDR1 MNHEY and CDR2 SVGAGI. In nucleotides, the CDR3 is TGTGCCAGCAGTTACGGGACAGGGGGCTCTGGGGCCAACGTCCTGACTTTC. Its protein product is CASSYGTGGSGANVLTF.

As concerns this clonotype: Germline and junction disagree at one end, which may indicate a read error. The chain has TRBV6-2 or TRBV6-3 and TRBJ2-3; D not certain. The CDR3 is 13 amino acids. The germline gives CDR1 MNHEY, CDR2 SVGEGT. CDR3 region: CASRYNRTDTRYF. The CDR3, as DNA: TGTGCCAGCAGATATAACCGCACAGATACGCGGTATTTT.

This chain joins TRBV5-1 and TRBJ1-6, with D maybe TRBD1 (6 bases). CDR1 SGHRS and CDR2 YFSETQ come from the germline V gene. This CDR3 has 14 amino acids. Trimming removed 3 bases from V and 7 bases from J, with 11 bases in between. CDR3 sequence reads: CASSSSTGNSPLHF. DNA for the CDR3: TGCGCCAGCAGCTCATCTACAGGGAATTCACCCCTCCACTTT.

The table lists this clonotype with a few counts. V and J are TRBV5-4 and TRBJ2-5; 10 bases map to TRBD2. The V segment lost 4 bases and the J segment 4 bases; nucleotides outside the gene matches: 7. Germline CDR1 and CDR2: SGHNT and YYREEE (reference sequence). The CDR3 covers 15 residues. The CDR3 is CASSPLAGSSETQYF. CDR3 nucleotide sequence: TGTGCCAGCAGCCCACTAGCGGGAAGTTCAGAGACCCAGTACTTC.

This chain's CDR3 is CASSVTGSTNEKLFF. In DNA, the CDR3 is TGTGCCAGCAGCGTTACAGGTTCAACTAATGAAAAACTGTTTTTT. The chain links TRBV9 to TRBJ1-4; maybe TRBD1 (5 bases). V was pared by 2 bases and J by 0 bases, with 8 bases between. Germline V gives CDR1 SGDLS, CDR2 YYNGEE. This CDR3 has 15 amino acids.

The V call is TRBV5-1, the J call TRBJ1-2, with TRBD1 matching 10 bases. CDR3 size: 13 residues. Germline CDR1 and CDR2: SGHRS and YFSETQ. The junction had 2 bases not matched to a gene; V was cut back by 1 base and J by 8 bases. The CDR3 region is CASSLQTGGGYTF. The DNA for the CDR3 is TGCGCCAGCAGCTTGCAGACAGGGGGCGGCTACACCTTC.

Remarks on this clonotype: A read error may be the cause here, since a much bigger clone is one base away. V and J are TRBV11-1 and TRBJ2-5; TRBD1 or TRBD2 may be the D gene (5 bases each). The germline V gene has CDR1 SGHAT and CDR2 FQDESV (reference sequence). The CDR3 has 14 residues. With 5 bases removed from V and 11 bases from J, the gap between germline ends came to 21 bases. The CDR3 loop reads CASSPTRDLNEQYF. CDR3 sequence (DNA): TGTGCCAGCAGCCCCACCCGGGACCTCAATGAGCAGTACTTC.

V and J are TRBV20-1 and TRBJ2-3, with D perhaps matching TRBD2 (5 bases). Per the germline V gene, CDR1 is DFQATT and CDR2 is SNEGSKA (reference sequence). Trimming left V 0 bases short and J 2 bases short, with 15 bases between. The CDR3 loop spans 16 amino acids. CDR3 region: CSARESLDFFTDTQYF. CDR3 nucleotide sequence: TGCAGTGCTAGAGAATCCTTGGACTTTTTCACAGATACGCAGTATTTT.

This clonotype was picked up a small number of times. The chain employs TRBV29-1 and TRBJ2-3; TRBD2 might be the D (6 bases). The CDR3 extends over 13 amino acids. Germline CDR1 is SQVTM and CDR2 is ANQGSEA. The V gene lost 6 bases and the J gene lost 5 bases, with 15 bases spanning the gap. The CDR3 DNA reads as TGCAGCGTCCGGGAGAACGTGCGAGATACGCAGTATTTT. Amino acids: CSVRENVRDTQYF.

V and J are TRBV20-1 and TRBJ2-1; TRBD1 is a possible D gene (6 bases). Trimming took 3 bases from V and 7 from J, leaving 10 bases between them. The germline V gene has CDR1 DFQATT and CDR2 SNEGSKA (reference sequence). The CDR3 runs to 12 residues. CDR3 coding DNA: TGCAGTGCTAGTCAGGGGCGAAATGAGCAGTTCTTC. The encoded protein is CSASQGRNEQFF.

As to this clonotype: The junction differs from germline at one of its ends, possibly a read error. The chain links TRBV7-2 to TRBJ2-2, with TRBD2 matching 9 bases. CDR1 and CDR2 from the germline V gene are SGHTA and FQGNSA. This CDR3 contains 17 residues. The CDR3 region has the DNA TGTGCCAGCAACTTAGGTAGCTTAGCGGGAGATACCGGGGAGCTGTTTTTT. It codes for CASNLGSLAGDTGELFF.

The V and J genes are TRBV20-1 and TRBJ2-7; TRBD2 matches 9 bases. The V gene end was trimmed by 0 bases and the J gene end by 6 bases; junction bases not matched to a gene: 15. CDR3 length: 17 residues. The V gene's germline CDR1 is DFQATT and CDR2 SNEGSKA (reference sequence). CDR3 nucleotides: TGCAGTGCTAGAGATTTCGCGGGGGGGCTTACATCTCGCGAGCAGTACTTC. This encodes CSARDFAGGLTSREQYF.

This clonotype was picked up a small number of times. The chain has TRBV28 and TRBJ2-7, with a possible D match to TRBD1 (5 bases). The ends were cut back, 5 bases at V and 12 bases at J, with 14 bases in the middle. The V gene's germline CDR1 is MDHEN and CDR2 SYDVKM. The CDR3 totals 11 residues. CDR3 region: CASSTQGASYF. The CDR3 coding sequence is TGTGCCAGCAGTACCCAAGGGGCCTCGTACTTC.